These 25 T cell receptor beta chains share one sample of origin, sequenced in a study of cytomegalovirus exposure and HLA in healthy donors. Both 60 Vbeta primers and 13 Jbeta primers went into the PCR. Produced via immunoSEQ multiplex PCR; TCRdb's table is partial and in-frame only. This sample carries under 110,000 clones, 70% to 80% of them seen once, and the ten largest clones take roughly 0.79%. Sequenced input: PBMCs. The receptor source for this set is a boy younger than 18 in good health and CMV-seronegative.

This sequence joins TRBV19 and TRBJ2-3, with 7 positions matching TRBD2. The V gene's germline CDR1 is LNHDA and CDR2 SQIVND (reference sequence). Trimming cost V 0 bases and J 4 bases; bases outside gene matches: 13. The CDR3 consists of 18 residues. In nucleotides, the CDR3 is TGTGCCAGTAGTATAGATATAGCTAGCGGAAGAGGGGCAGATACGCAGTATTTT. Translation gives CASSIDIASGRGADTQYF.

Comment on this clone: Mismatch with germline at one junction end may stem from a read error. The chain joins TRBV11-2 to TRBJ2-1; 7 nucleotides line up with TRBD2. CDR1 is SGHAT, CDR2 FQNNGV, per germline. CDR3 length: 13 residues. CDR3 in amino acids: CASNLDAGDEQFF. In DNA, the CDR3 is TGTGCCAGCAACTTAGATGCGGGGGATGAGCAGTTCTTC.

The V gene is TRBV15, the J gene TRBJ2-1; 10 bases map to TRBD2. Germline assignment: CDR1 LNHNV and CDR2 YYDKDF (reference sequence). The CDR3 spans 16 residues. The V and J ends lost 5 bases and 7 bases, in that order; junction bases with no gene match: 11. CDR3 bases: TGTGCCACCAGCCCCTCCGGGACTAGCGCACGGAATGAGCAGTTCTTC. It specifies CATSPSGTSARNEQFF.

V is TRBV5-1 and J is TRBJ2-7; TRBD1 aligns across 7 bases. There are 15 residues in the CDR3. Germline assignment: CDR1 SGHRS and CDR2 YFSETQ. V lost 4 bases, J lost 0 bases, and 7 bases stayed unmatched. The CDR3 loop is CASSQQGPPSYEQYF. Here the CDR3 DNA reads TGCGCCAGCAGCCAACAGGGGCCGCCCTCCTACGAGCAGTACTTC.

The chain carries TRBV5-4 and TRBJ2-3; 8 nucleotides agree with TRBD2. The CDR3 is 15 amino acids. V shed 1 base and J 5 bases; nucleotides not matched to a gene: 6. Germline V CDR1 and CDR2: SGHNT, YYREEE (reference sequence). CDR3 region: CASSLPGGKIDTQYF. The CDR3 nucleotides are TGTGCCAGCAGCTTGCCGGGGGGGAAGATAGATACGCAGTATTTT.

With respect to this clone: Other DNA variants within this sample encode the same CDR3. The rearrangement uses TRBV5-6 and TRBJ2-1; TRBD2 matches 11 bases. CDR3 size: 15 residues. V was clipped by 4 bases and J by 3 bases; unmatched bases: 3. Looked up from germline, CDR1 is SGHDT and CDR2 is YYEEEE. The CDR3 DNA follows: TGTGCCAGCAGCCCGGGGACTAGCGGCTACAATGAGCAGTTCTTC. Residues: CASSPGTSGYNEQFF.

The chain uses TRBV4-1 and TRBJ2-1; 7 bases agree with TRBD1. V shed 3 bases and J 6 bases; nucleotides not matched to a gene: 11. The CDR3 covers 16 residues. The germline gives CDR1 MGHRA, CDR2 YSYEKL. CDR3 DNA: TGCGCCAGCAGCCAGGGGACAGCCCCACGGTCCAATGAGCAGTTCTTC. It yields the protein CASSQGTAPRSNEQFF.

The rearrangement uses TRBV5-1 and TRBJ1-1, with D uncertain. Trimming left V 0 bases short and J 0 bases short, with 12 bases between. The CDR3 covers 16 residues. Germline CDR1 is SGHRS and CDR2 is YFSETQ. CDR3 in amino acids: CASSLARFGMNTEAFF. CDR3 sequence (DNA): TGCGCCAGCAGCTTGGCACGGTTCGGGATGAACACTGAAGCTTTCTTT.

This clone was counted only a few times. The J gene is TRBJ2-7, the V gene TRBV9; 13 bases map to TRBD2. The junction had 3 bases not matched to a gene; V was cut back by 3 bases and J by 3 bases. The CDR3 loop spans 15 amino acids. The germline V gene has CDR1 SGDLS and CDR2 YYNGEE. Here the CDR3 reads CASSAGTSGDYEQYF. CDR3 bases: TGTGCCAGCAGCGCCGGGACTAGCGGGGACTACGAGCAGTACTTC.

The V call is TRBV18, the J call TRBJ2-2; 10 bases agree with TRBD2. V lost 3 bases to trimming and J lost 0 bases; unmatched junction nucleotides: 4. Germline CDR1 reads KGHSH; CDR2 reads LQKENI. CDR3 length: 17 residues. CDR3 nucleotide sequence: TGTGCCAGCTCACCCCCAGGGACTAGCGCGAACACCGGGGAGCTGTTTTTT. Residues: CASSPPGTSANTGELFF. Combining the CDR3 with reference TRBV18 and TRBJ2-2 gives the whole variable domain NAGVMQNPRHLVRRRGQEARLRCSPMKGHSHVYWYRQLPEEGLKFMVYLQKENIIDESGMPKERFSAEFPKEGPSILRIQQVVRGDSAAYFCASSPPGTSANTGELFFGEGSRLTVL.

The chain employs TRBV5-4 and TRBJ2-1; TRBD2 agrees at 9 bases. The germline gives CDR1 SGHNT, CDR2 YYREEE (reference sequence). Germline trimming cut 1 base from V and 5 bases from J; bases unmatched to any gene: 4. The CDR3 totals 15 residues. CDR3 loop: CASSLRLAGHNEQFF. In DNA, the CDR3 is TGTGCCAGCAGCTTGCGGCTAGCGGGACACAATGAGCAGTTCTTC.

The genes are TRBV7-2 and TRBJ1-1; 8 positions match TRBD1. V shed 5 bases and J 4 bases; nucleotides not matched to a gene: 21. Germline V gene lookup returns CDR1 SGHTA and CDR2 FQGNSA. This CDR3 has 19 residues. The CDR3 loop reads CASSQGQEGIYSFGTEAFF. For the CDR3, the DNA is TGTGCCAGCAGCCAGGGACAGGAGGGGATATATTCCTTTGGCACTGAAGCTTTCTTT.

The chain is built from TRBV4-1 and TRBJ1-3; tentative D call: TRBD1 (5 bases). This CDR3 contains 15 residues. Per germline, CDR1 MGHRA and CDR2 YSYEKL. The ends were cut back, 6 bases at V and 1 base at J, with 13 bases in the middle. The CDR3 reads CASSTSGGSGNTIYF. The CDR3 DNA follows: TGCGCCAGCAGTACCTCGGGGGGATCTGGAAACACCATATATTTT.

This clone was counted between two and nine times. The V call is TRBV7-9, the J call TRBJ1-1; no reliable D call. Germline CDR1 is SEHNR and CDR2 is FQNEAQ (reference sequence). V lost 1 base and J 3 bases, leaving 9 bases between the germline ends. The CDR3 loop spans 14 amino acids. This chain's CDR3 is CASSLVAGDTEAFF. CDR3 nucleotide sequence: TGTGCCAGCAGCTTAGTTGCCGGTGACACTGAAGCTTTCTTT.

The gene calls are TRBV14 and TRBJ2-1, with D uncertain. Germline V gene lookup returns CDR1 SGHDN and CDR2 FVKESK. The CDR3 has 13 amino acids. V lost 1 base to trimming and J lost 5 bases, with 6 bases between them. CDR3 sequence reads: CASSQASHNEQFF. The DNA for the CDR3 is TGTGCCAGCAGCCAAGCGTCCCACAATGAGCAGTTCTTC.

The CDR3 spells CASSDPRVRAFF. The CDR3 bases are TGTGCCAGCAGTGATCCCAGGGTGCGAGCTTTCTTT. The chain is built from TRBV6-1 and TRBJ1-1; possible D gene TRBD1, 5 bases. Germline loops: CDR1 MNHNS, CDR2 SASEGT. Trimming removed 3 bases at V and 10 bases at J, with 12 bases between. The CDR3 runs 12 residues.

The J gene is TRBJ1-5, the V gene TRBV2, with 9 bases identical to TRBD1. Trimming at V came to 3 bases and at J to 5 bases, leaving 2 bases not matched to a gene. In germline, CDR1 is SNHLY, CDR2 FYNNEI. The length of the CDR3 is 14 residues. The CDR3 DNA sequence: TGTGCCAGCAGTGAGTACAGGGGGCATCAGCCCCAGCATTTT. Amino acid sequence: CASSEYRGHQPQHF.

The chain is built from TRBV15 and TRBJ1-2; no firm D call. The CDR3 contains 13 residues. V was shortened by 2 bases and J by 5 bases, with 9 bases between the two germline ends. CDR1 LNHNV and CDR2 YYDKDF come from the germline V gene (reference sequence). CDR3 protein: CATSRSGLYGYTF. In nucleotides, the CDR3 is TGTGCCACCAGCAGATCCGGACTTTATGGCTACACCTTC.

This clone came up a few times. The chain recombines TRBV7-9 with TRBJ1-1; TRBD1 aligns across 9 bases. The junction had 8 bases not matched to a gene; V was cut back by 5 bases and J by 13 bases. The CDR3 is made up of 12 amino acids. The germline V gene encodes CDR1 SEHNR and CDR2 FQNEAQ (reference sequence). The CDR3 nucleotides read TGTGCCAGCAGCCCGGGACAGGGATTCGGTTTCTTT. This codes for CASSPGQGFGFF.

This rearrangement joins TRBV9 to TRBJ2-7; 10 nucleotides line up with TRBD2. CDR3 size: 15 residues. The germline V gene encodes CDR1 SGDLS and CDR2 YYNGEE. J lost 3 bases, V lost 0 bases, and 3 bases had no gene match. The CDR3 region is CASSVGTSGIYEQYF. The DNA for the CDR3 is TGTGCCAGCAGCGTAGGTACTAGCGGGATCTACGAGCAGTACTTC. The full variable domain, in which reference TRBV9 and TRBJ2-7 provide the parts outside the CDR3, is DSGVTQTPKHLITATGQRVTLRCSPRSGDLSVYWYQQSLDQGLQFLIQYYNGEERAKGNILERFSAQQFPDLHSELNLSSLELGDSALYFCASSVGTSGIYEQYFGPGTRLTVT.

The chain has TRBV5-8 and TRBJ2-3, with TRBD2 matching over 9 bases. V shed 2 bases and J 3 bases; nucleotides not matched to a gene: 4. Germline CDR1 is SGHTS and CDR2 is YDEGEE. This CDR3 spans 15 amino acids. CDR3 nucleotide sequence: TGTGCCAGCAGCTTAGTGGCGGGGGGGACAGATACGCAGTATTTT. Translation gives CASSLVAGGTDTQYF.

This clone was recorded a few times. The V gene is TRBV20-1, the J gene TRBJ2-7; D ambiguous. The length of the CDR3 is 11 residues. CDR1 is DFQATT, CDR2 SNEGSKA, per germline (reference sequence). V gave up 4 bases and J gave up 13 bases, with 17 bases separating them. The CDR3, as DNA: TGCAGTGCTAAGCGTGGTTACGAGTACTACTTC. Its protein is CSAKRGYEYYF.

This clone was counted only a few times. The chain uses TRBV6-1 and TRBJ1-1; D unclear. The ends were cut back, 6 bases at V and 8 bases at J, with 10 bases in the middle. Germline CDR1 is MNHNS and CDR2 is SASEGT. The length of the CDR3 is 11 residues. CDR3 bases: TGTGCCAGCAGATACTACCCGGAAGCTTTCTTT. Its protein is CASRYYPEAFF.

The chain employs TRBV5-1 and TRBJ1-2; the match to TRBD1 covers 8 bases. Germline loops: CDR1 SGHRS, CDR2 YFSETQ. The CDR3 loop spans 15 amino acids. Trimming took 4 bases from V and 3 from J; bases not matched to a gene: 8. The CDR3 is CASSLGTGEDYGYTF. The CDR3 nucleotides are TGCGCCAGCAGCCTAGGGACAGGCGAGGACTATGGCTACACCTTC.

The gene calls are TRBV7-6 and TRBJ2-7; D may be TRBD2 (7 bases). V dropped 0 bases and J dropped 6 bases, with 9 bases sitting between them. The germline CDR1 and CDR2 sequences are SGHVS and FNYEAQ. CDR3 length: 13 residues. CDR3 sequence: CASSLARGGEQYF. The CDR3, as DNA: TGTGCCAGCAGCTTAGCGAGGGGGGGCGAGCAGTACTTC.